One and the same sample provided the 32 T cell receptor beta chains below, sequenced in a study of Graves' ophthalmopathy and Graves' hyperthyroidism. The study amplified TCR beta CDR3 regions using RNA transcripts. Second-round multiplex PCR followed a first-round RT-PCR using HTBI primers. One entry per CDR3 protein, called by TCRdb with MiXCR from the multiplex PCR reads. In the table there are 230,000 or so distinct CDR3 sequences, around 45% of which are singletons. The sequenced material came from peripheral blood. These receptors came from an adult man with Graves' ophthalmopathy.

The chain carries TRBV2 and TRBJ1-1; D possibly corresponds to TRBD1 (6 bases). CDR3 size: 15 residues. Trimming cost V 2 bases and J 2 bases, with 12 bases left between them. Germline loops: CDR1 SNHLY, CDR2 FYNNEI. Here the CDR3 DNA reads TGTGCCAGCAGTGAACTTAGGGGGGCTAACACTGAAGCTTTCTTT. It yields the protein CASSELRGANTEAFF.

The chain combines TRBV6-5 with TRBJ1-2, with D maybe TRBD1 (5 bases). Germline values: CDR1 MNHEY, CDR2 SVGAGI. V shed 2 bases and J shed 12 bases, with 7 bases lying between them. The CDR3 sequence is 10 residues long. The CDR3 region has the DNA TGTGCCAGCAGTTACAGGGGTGACACCTTC. Encoded protein: CASSYRGDTF.

This clonotype was seen a few times. The chain recombines TRBV2 with TRBJ1-1; D not certain. Germline V CDR1 and CDR2: SNHLY, FYNNEI. Trimming removed 5 bases at V and 4 bases at J, with 8 bases between. The length of the CDR3 is 12 residues. This chain's CDR3 is CASSTGGTEAFF. The CDR3 DNA reads as TGTGCCAGCAGTACCGGAGGCACTGAAGCTTTCTTT. Supplemented by reference TRBV2 and TRBJ1-1, the full variable domain reads EPEVTQTPSHQVTQMGQEVILRCVPISNHLYFYWYRQILGQKVEFLVSFYNNEISEKSEIFDDQFSVERPDGSNFTLKIRSTKLEDSAMYFCASSTGGTEAFFGQGTRLTVV.

The V call is TRBV7-9, the J call TRBJ1-5, with D tentatively TRBD1 (5 bases). Germline-derived CDR1 and CDR2 are SEHNR and FQNEAQ (reference sequence). The CDR3 consists of 15 residues. The V end was cut by 5 bases, the J end by 4 bases, with 15 bases between. This chain's CDR3 is CASSPGEAGNQPQHF. The CDR3 DNA reads as TGTGCCAGCAGCCCGGGCGAGGCAGGGAATCAGCCCCAGCATTTT.

In this sample, this clonotype turned up a few times. The chain has TRBV19 and TRBJ1-1; D is unclear. Per the germline V gene, CDR1 is LNHDA and CDR2 is SQIVND (reference sequence). Trimming removed 5 bases from V and 2 bases from J, with 9 bases in between. CDR3 length equals 13 residues. The CDR3 sequence: CASSWEGNTEAFF. The CDR3 DNA sequence: TGTGCCAGTAGTTGGGAGGGAAACACTGAAGCTTTCTTT.

This clonotype was seen only a few times. CDR3 nucleotide sequence: TGTGCCAGCAGCTTAGATGCTAATGAAAAACTGTTTTTT. Translating gives CASSLDANEKLFF. The chain has TRBV7-2 and TRBJ1-4; D is unresolved. V was trimmed by 1 base and J by 3 bases, leaving 3 bases between them. This CDR3 is 13 amino acids long. Germline lookup yields CDR1 SGHTA and CDR2 FQGNSA.

In its sample, this clonotype was seen many times. V gene TRBV29-1 combines with J gene TRBJ2-5; D tentatively fits TRBD1 or TRBD2 (7 bases each). The CDR3 is 14 residues long. Germline CDR1 is SQVTM and CDR2 is ANQGSEA. The V end was cut by 6 bases, the J end by 4 bases, with 18 bases between. The CDR3 region is CSVRDRVAGETQYF. Here the CDR3 DNA reads TGCAGCGTCCGCGACAGGGTAGCGGGAGAGACCCAGTACTTC.

This clonotype was seen repeatedly, ten times or more. This sequence joins TRBV29-1 and TRBJ1-4; 8 bases are shared with TRBD1. The V and J ends lost 5 bases and 8 bases, in that order; junction bases with no gene match: 10. Germline-derived CDR1 and CDR2 are SQVTM and ANQGSEA. The CDR3 contains 14 residues. CDR3 in DNA: TGCAGCGTTAAGCTGGGGACAGGTGGAGAAAAACTGTTTTTT. Protein sequence: CSVKLGTGGEKLFF.

This clonotype was seen only once. The chain employs TRBV13 and TRBJ1-5, with 7 nucleotides matching TRBD1. CDR1 and CDR2 from the germline V gene are PRHDT and FYEKMQ (reference sequence). CDR3 length equals 14 residues. V lost 5 bases to trimming and J lost 11 bases; unmatched junction nucleotides: 12. CDR3 region: CASSDRQGLKTQHF. The CDR3 region has the DNA TGTGCCAGCAGCGACCGACAGGGTTTAAAGACCCAGCATTTT.

This chain links TRBV12-3 or TRBV12-4 with TRBJ1-2; D is unresolved. Deletions cut 3 bases from V and 3 bases from J, with 11 bases between. The CDR3 is made up of 14 amino acids. CDR3 sequence (DNA): TGTGCCAGCAGTTTCCAGGCTTTGGACTATGGCTACACCTTC. It translates to CASSFQALDYGYTF.

This clonotype was seen more than once but under ten times. This chain links TRBV7-2 with TRBJ2-5, with a weak D call TRBD2 (5 bases). This CDR3 contains 15 residues. Germline V gene sequence: CDR1 SGHTA, CDR2 FQGNSA. The germline V and J ends were trimmed by 1 base and 4 bases, with 13 bases remaining between them. The CDR3: CASSLESGSSETQYF. The CDR3 nucleotides are TGTGCCAGCAGCTTAGAATCGGGGAGCTCAGAGACCCAGTACTTC.

There are many counts of this clonotype. The chain carries TRBV7-9 and TRBJ1-2, with a tentative D call TRBD1 (6 bases). In germline, CDR1 is SEHNR, CDR2 FQNEAQ (reference sequence). The V gene lost 5 bases and the J gene lost 6 bases, with 13 bases spanning the gap. The CDR3 is made up of 13 amino acids. This CDR3 reads CASSLTGSNGYTF. CDR3 nucleotide sequence: TGTGCCAGCAGCCTCACAGGGTCAAATGGCTACACCTTC.

The rearrangement uses TRBV7-9 and TRBJ2-5; perhaps TRBD1 as D (6 bases). CDR1 and CDR2 (germline): SEHNR, FQNEAQ (reference sequence). The V gene lost 6 bases and the J gene lost 2 bases, with 16 bases spanning the gap. CDR3 length: 15 residues. This CDR3 reads CASRPQGFPQETQYF. CDR3 bases: TGTGCCAGCAGACCCCAGGGGTTTCCGCAAGAGACCCAGTACTTC.

The J gene is TRBJ1-5, the V gene TRBV10-1; 7 positions match TRBD1. Germline assignment: CDR1 WNHNN and CDR2 SYGVQD (reference sequence). With 7 bases clipped from V and 6 bases from J, the junction kept 9 bases outside the gene matches. The CDR3 has 14 residues. As DNA, the CDR3 is TGCGCCAGCACGCAAGACAGGGAAGGTCAGCCCCAGCATTTT. Its translation: CASTQDREGQPQHF.

The chain recombines TRBV29-1 with TRBJ1-5; 7 nucleotides agree with TRBD1. V dropped 7 bases and J dropped 4; count of bases not matched to a gene: 7. There are 13 residues in the CDR3. Germline V gives CDR1 SQVTM, CDR2 ANQGSEA. This CDR3 is CSAGQELNQPQHF. The CDR3, as DNA: TGCAGCGCCGGACAGGAACTTAATCAGCCCCAGCATTTT.

V usage is TRBV20-1 and J usage is TRBJ1-5, with no clear D. Germline loops: CDR1 DFQATT, CDR2 SNEGSKA (reference sequence). The CDR3 spans 14 residues. Trimming shortened V by 6 bases and J by 4 bases, and 16 bases separated the two germline ends. CDR3 nucleotide sequence: TGCAGTGCCCTAGTAAAGACGGAGAATCAGCCCCAGCATTTT. As protein: CSALVKTENQPQHF.

This clonotype was observed many times. The V call is TRBV5-1, the J call TRBJ1-1, with D perhaps matching TRBD1 (5 bases). The CDR3 contains 15 residues. Germline-derived CDR1 and CDR2 are SGHRS and YFSETQ. Trimming removed 1 base at V and 1 base at J, with 11 bases between. The CDR3 loop reads CASSLRSTGNTEAFF. DNA of the CDR3: TGCGCCAGCAGCTTGCGGTCAACAGGGAACACTGAAGCTTTCTTT.

This chain uses TRBV5-1 with TRBJ2-7; D may be TRBD1 (6 bases). V shed 1 base and J shed 5 bases, with 25 bases lying between them. CDR3 size: 18 residues. Germline-derived CDR1 and CDR2 are SGHRS and YFSETQ. The CDR3 region has the DNA TGCGCCAGCAGCTTGATCTTCCGGTTGACAGGTGTTTCCAACGAGCAGTACTTC. Protein sequence: CASSLIFRLTGVSNEQYF.

This clonotype came up once. At one end the junction does not follow the germline gene, possibly because of a read error. The V and J genes are TRBV2 and TRBJ1-5, with 8 bases aligning to TRBD1. CDR3 length: 13 amino acids. Germline lookup yields CDR1 SNHLY and CDR2 FYNNEI. CDR3 region: CAGSEGDRQPQHF. DNA for the CDR3: TGTGCCGGCAGTGAAGGGGACAGGCAGCCCCAGCATTTT.

The CDR3: CAISDSRGSNEKLFF. CDR3 DNA: TGTGCCATCAGTGATTCAAGGGGGTCTAATGAAAAACTGTTTTTT. V usage is TRBV10-3 and J usage is TRBJ1-4, with D possibly TRBD1 on 6 matching bases. V lost 3 bases and J lost 3, with 11 bases in between. From germline, CDR1 is ENHRY and CDR2 SYGVKD. CDR3 length: 15 amino acids.

The chain carries TRBV10-3 and TRBJ2-7; D unresolved. This CDR3 spans 11 amino acids. Deletions cut 10 bases from V and 1 base from J, with 8 bases between. Germline V lookup: CDR1 ENHRY, CDR2 SYGVKD. This CDR3 reads CASMGSYEQYF. CDR3 bases: TGTGCCAGCATGGGATCCTACGAGCAGTACTTC.

This clonotype turned up a few times. This chain connects TRBV20-1 to TRBJ2-7, with D perhaps TRBD1 (5 bases). Trimming cost V 4 bases and J 4 bases, with 20 bases left between them. This CDR3 comprises 15 residues. CDR1 and CDR2 (germline): DFQATT, SNEGSKA (reference sequence). The CDR3 nucleotides are TGCAGTGCTATAAATTTGGGGCAACAAACATACGAGCAGTACTTC. The encoded protein is CSAINLGQQTYEQYF.

V gene TRBV19 combines with J gene TRBJ1-2; 9 bases fit TRBD1. After removal of 7 bases from V and 8 bases from J, the junction contained 8 bases not matched to a gene. The CDR3 is 13 residues long. From germline, CDR1 is LNHDA and CDR2 SQIVND (reference sequence). The CDR3, as DNA: TGTGCCAGTACCTTCGGGACAGGGTACGGCTACACCTTC. Protein product: CASTFGTGYGYTF.

This clonotype was picked up many times. The rearrangement uses TRBV6-1 and TRBJ1-1; no definite D call. This CDR3 comprises 12 residues. Germline CDR1 is MNHNS and CDR2 is SASEGT. Trimming cost V 5 bases and J 2 bases, with 6 bases left between them. The CDR3: CASSFRNTEAFF. The DNA for the CDR3 is TGTGCCAGCAGTTTTCGAAACACTGAAGCTTTCTTT.

Only a few counts were recorded for this clonotype. This sequence joins TRBV7-2 and TRBJ2-7; D perhaps matches TRBD1 (7 bases). Trimming stripped 5 bases from V and 4 bases from J, with 18 bases between. This CDR3 contains 15 residues. The germline CDR1 and CDR2 sequences are SGHTA and FQGNSA. DNA for the CDR3: TGTGCCAGCAGCCTTAAGACAGGGAGGAGTTACGAGCAGTACTTC. This gives the protein CASSLKTGRSYEQYF.

The genes are TRBV28 and TRBJ2-7; no clear D. Looked up from germline, CDR1 is MDHEN and CDR2 is SYDVKM. The V end lost 6 bases, the J end lost 2 bases, and 14 bases lay between the germline ends. The CDR3 loop spans 14 amino acids. In DNA, the CDR3 is TGTGCCAGCAGCCTAGGGTCCCCTACCTACGAGCAGTACTTC. As protein: CASSLGSPTYEQYF. Full variable domain (missing parts from reference TRBV28 and TRBJ2-7): DVKVTQSSRYLVKRTGEKVFLECVQDMDHENMFWYRQDPGLGLRLIYFSYDVKMKEKGDIPEGYSVSREKKERFSLILESASTNQTSMYLCASSLGSPTYEQYFGPGTRLTVT.

The chain recombines TRBV4-2 with TRBJ1-2, with D unresolved. Germline assignment: CDR1 LGHNA and CDR2 YNFKEQ. V dropped 0 bases and J dropped 4 bases, with 6 bases sitting between them. CDR3 size: 13 residues. The CDR3 nucleotides read TGTGCCAGCAGCCAAGAGGTCCGCTATGGCTACACCTTC. Protein product: CASSQEVRYGYTF.

This clonotype was observed a single time. The V and J genes are TRBV6-5 and TRBJ1-6, with TRBD1 as a possible D gene (5 bases). The CDR3 has 17 amino acids. The V end was cut by 4 bases, the J end by 0 bases, with 13 bases between. The germline CDR1 and CDR2 sequences are MNHEY and SVGAGI. CDR3: CASSWGTGSSYNSPLHF. For the CDR3, the DNA is TGTGCCAGCAGTTGGGGGACGGGGAGCTCCTATAATTCACCCCTCCACTTT.

V gene TRBV24-1 combines with J gene TRBJ1-4; D unresolved. CDR1 is KGHDR and CDR2 is SFDVKD in the germline V gene. This CDR3 has 16 residues. Trimming left V 7 bases short and J 2 bases short, with 16 bases between. The CDR3 reads CATRIKNRRTNEKLFF. CDR3 bases: TGTGCCACCAGGATTAAAAATCGCCGCACTAATGAAAAACTGTTTTTT.

The chain combines TRBV14 with TRBJ1-5; 8 bases map to TRBD1. Per the germline V gene, CDR1 is SGHDN and CDR2 is FVKESK. Trimming at V came to 0 bases and at J to 3 bases, leaving 7 bases not matched to a gene. The CDR3 is 17 residues long. CDR3 in DNA: TGTGCCAGCAGCCAAGATCGCAGGGGGCGATTCAATCAGCCCCAGCATTTT. Protein sequence: CASSQDRRGRFNQPQHF.

V usage is TRBV15 and J usage is TRBJ1-4; D might be TRBD1 (6 bases). Germline V gives CDR1 LNHNV, CDR2 YYDKDF (reference sequence). The CDR3 is made up of 16 amino acids. Trimming shortened V by 1 base and J by 8 bases, and 17 bases separated the two germline ends. The CDR3 sequence: CATSRVWGTTSEKLFF. CDR3 in DNA: TGTGCCACCAGCAGAGTTTGGGGGACAACCAGCGAAAAACTGTTTTTT.

V is TRBV28 and J is TRBJ2-5, with D maybe TRBD1 (5 bases). CDR1 and CDR2 from the germline V gene are MDHEN and SYDVKM. The CDR3 extends over 15 amino acids. Trimming removed 8 bases at V and 2 bases at J, with 18 bases between. The CDR3 DNA is TGTGCCAGCCCTGGTCCAGGGTCAGGGCAAGAGACCCAGTACTTC. Its translation: CASPGPGSGQETQYF. The whole variable domain, remainder taken from reference TRBV28 and TRBJ2-5, is DVKVTQSSRYLVKRTGEKVFLECVQDMDHENMFWYRQDPGLGLRLIYFSYDVKMKEKGDIPEGYSVSREKKERFSLILESASTNQTSMYLCASPGPGSGQETQYFGPGTRLLVL.